This paragraph reports one T cell receptor (beta chain). This clonotype showed up just a few times. Its antigen is not yet known. No base qualities exist here, and no much larger clone lies one base off it. Reading the germline V gene gives CDR1 SGHVS and CDR2 FQNEAQ. The CDR3 starts with the cysteine, ends with the phenylalanine, and has 12 residues. CDR3 DNA only is kept here, 36 bases in frame from base 1. Deletion took 4 bases off V and 2 bases off J, with a span of 6 bases between the germline ends. This sample was included in a study of T cell repertoires in cytomegalovirus infection (dated by TCRdb to between 2018 and 2021). Some background on the complete study: Donor HLA type was relevant to the analysis, because carriage of CMV infection together with the matching HLA type was indicated by public TCR beta signatures. Broad study findings and their caveats: Cumulative frequency of public TCR beta family members discriminated carriers of CMV infection plus the relevant HLA type in this cohort and an independent roughly 330-donor cohort. The ex vivo response was dominated by HLA-C-restricted CMV-specific TCR beta clonotypes, which also provided the single most frequent clonotype in two of eight donors.

The listed sequencing device is Illumina HiSeq 1500. Using fastp trimming at Q25 and MiXCR clonotype assembly, TCRdb reanalyzed the public sequencing data and kept in-frame beta chains. One record per CDR3 amino acid sequence lists the most common genes and DNA. The table for this sample lists about 150,000 distinct CDR3 sequences; 15% to 20% of them were counted only once. Of the sample, 18% is held by the ten largest clones. Material for sequencing was CD8+ T cells from PBMCs. The sequence derives from a human donor in good health (CMV status not recorded). Some clones in this sample may be carry-over from other donors' samples. In this chain, TRBV7-8 is recombined with TRBJ2-7, with TRBD2 as a weak D call on 5 bases. The DNA sequence reads TGTGCCAGCAGCTCCGGGGCCTACGAGCAGTACTTC. It encodes CASSSGAYEQYF.